The T cell receptor (beta chain) under discussion was sequenced for a study of shared clonotypes between healthy human individuals. Study-wide background: Researchers drew samples from two women and three men aged 18 to 49.

A remark on this clone: Its antigen is unidentified.

The study, taken as a whole, reports: A small donor pool kept down the genetic and exposure-history diversity that was represented.

The repertoire was sequenced with immunoSEQ multiplex PCR; TCRdb's copy has only in-frame clones and lacks some. The sample carries around 2.5 million clones, 93% recorded once. Germline CDR1 reads SGHNT; CDR2 reads YYREEE (reference sequence). Trimming cost V 6 bases and J 4 bases; bases outside gene matches: 8. There are 14 residues in the CDR3. The sequence derives from a man aged 18 to 29 in good health. Some clones in this sample may be carry-over from other donors' samples. The V call is TRBV5-4, the J call TRBJ1-1, with 8 bases matching TRBD1. Sequenced material: naive CD4+ T cells from PBMCs. Subset indicated: CD45RA+ positively selected. CDR3 DNA: TGTGCCAGCAACAGGGGGTCAGGAAGCACTGAAGCTTTCTTT. Protein sequence: CASNRGSGSTEAFF.